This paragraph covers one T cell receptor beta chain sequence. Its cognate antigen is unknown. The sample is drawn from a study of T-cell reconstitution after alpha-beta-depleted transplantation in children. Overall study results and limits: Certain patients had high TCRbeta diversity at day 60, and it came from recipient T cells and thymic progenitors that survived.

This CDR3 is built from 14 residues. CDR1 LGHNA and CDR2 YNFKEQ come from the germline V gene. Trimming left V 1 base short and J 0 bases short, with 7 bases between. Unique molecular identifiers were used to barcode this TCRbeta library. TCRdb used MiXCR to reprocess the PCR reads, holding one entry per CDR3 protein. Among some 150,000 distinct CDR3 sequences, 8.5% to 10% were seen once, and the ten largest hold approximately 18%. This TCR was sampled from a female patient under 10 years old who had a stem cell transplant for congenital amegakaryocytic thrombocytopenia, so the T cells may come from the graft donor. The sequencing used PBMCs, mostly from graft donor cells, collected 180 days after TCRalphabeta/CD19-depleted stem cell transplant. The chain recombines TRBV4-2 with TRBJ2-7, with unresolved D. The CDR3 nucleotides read TGTGCCAGCAGCCAAGGTCAGCGCTCCTACGAGCAGTACTTC. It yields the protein CASSQGQRSYEQYF.